This entry concerns a single TCR beta chain. V lost 4 bases, J lost 4 bases, and 13 bases lay in between. This CDR3 has 14 amino acids. Germline lookup yields CDR1 SEHNR and CDR2 FQNEAQ (reference sequence). The sample comes from a study of T cells in Graves' hyperthyroidism and ophthalmopathy. RNA transcripts were the template for amplifying TCR beta CDR3 regions. During a first-round RT-PCR of the TCR CDR3, the HTBI primer set was used. TCRdb re-derived calls from the multiplex PCR reads in MiXCR, one entry per CDR3 protein. The sample carries around 540,000 distinct CDR3 sequences, about 45% recorded once. Calling Graves' hyperthyroidism stable meant ophthalmopathy did not progress within 18 months. Hyperthyroidism patients were newly diagnosed, had disease duration under 2 months, and were aged 18 to 65 years. Researchers barred patients who had uncontrolled infection, other autoimmune disease, pregnancy or lactation. Diagnoses used clinical symptoms, serum thyroxine and TRAb, thyroid ultrasound and orbital computed tomography.

Sequenced input: peripheral blood or thyroid tissue (not recorded which). The sequence came from a young woman with Graves' hyperthyroidism. This chain uses TRBV7-9 with TRBJ1-2; D not resolved. The CDR3 DNA reads TGTGCCAGCAGCTCCTTCAGGCTATTCTATGGCTACACCTTC. Translation gives CASSSFRLFYGYTF.